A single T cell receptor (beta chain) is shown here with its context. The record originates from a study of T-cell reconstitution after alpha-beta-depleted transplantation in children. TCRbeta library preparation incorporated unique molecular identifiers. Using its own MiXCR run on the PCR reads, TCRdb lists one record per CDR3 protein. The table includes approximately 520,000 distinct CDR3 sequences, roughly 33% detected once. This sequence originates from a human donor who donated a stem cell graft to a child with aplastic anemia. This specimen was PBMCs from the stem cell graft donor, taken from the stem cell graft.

Here the CDR3 DNA reads TGCAGTGCGAGCGTCGGGTACCTTAGGGAGACCCAGTACTTC. Translating gives CSASVGYLRETQYF. The chain employs TRBV20-1 and TRBJ2-5; D gene uncertain. CDR1 is DFQATT, CDR2 SNEGSKA, per germline (reference sequence). V lost 6 bases, J lost 5 bases, and 19 bases lay in between. The CDR3 is 14 residues long.